This is a list of T cell receptor beta chains from one sample in a study of immune evolution from preneoplasia to lung adenocarcinoma. The data were produced by immunoSEQ multiplex PCR, yet TCRdb's version contains in-frame clones alone and is incomplete. Here the sample spans around 9,100 clones, approximately 80% being singletons. Sequencing was carried out using FFPE lung adenocarcinoma in situ tissue. The receptor source for this set is a person between 70 and 80 years old with lung adenocarcinoma. CDR3s include the opening cysteine and the closing phenylalanine or tryptophan. D genes are given only for firm matches. Clone size is not always given. Where it is, it says once, few, many or a class for expanded clones.

>16|TRBV9|.|.|TRBJ2-2
CASSAPFRGHTGELFF
TGTGCCAGCAGCGCCCCCTTCCGGGGGCACACCGGGGAGCTGTTTTTT
>13|TRBV2|once|.|TRBJ1-4
CASSVDSGEKLFF
TGTGCCAGCAGTGTAGACTCTGGTGAAAAACTGTTTTTT
>13|TRBV7-3|.|TRBD2|TRBJ2-5
CASSPGRGETQYF
TGTGCCAGCAGCCCCGGGAGGGGAGAGACCCAGTACTTC
>16|TRBV30|.|.|TRBJ2-5
CAWSGARQVGGETQYF
TGTGCCTGGTCGGGCGCCAGACAGGTGGGGGGAGAGACCCAGTACTTC
>14|TRBV5-1|.|TRBD2|TRBJ2-7
CASSLSGSLYEQYF
TGCGCCAGCAGCTTGAGCGGGAGCTTGTACGAGCAGTACTTC
>16|TRBV5-1|.|TRBD1|TRBJ2-3
CASSLGQGERTDTQYF
TGCGCCAGCAGCTTGGGACAGGGTGAAAGGACAGATACGCAGTATTTT
>12|TRBV19|once|.|TRBJ1-2
CASTPEGYGYTF
TGTGCCAGTACCCCGGAAGGCTATGGCTACACCTTC
>15|TRBV11-3|.|.|TRBJ2-1
CASSLESSSYNEQFF
TGTGCCAGCAGCTTAGAAAGTAGCTCCTACAATGAGCAGTTCTTC
>14|TRBV29-1|.|.|TRBJ2-1
CSVDSISPWDEQFF
TGCAGCGTGGACTCTATTAGTCCGTGGGATGAGCAGTTCTTC
>13|TRBV30|.|.|TRBJ1-1
CAWRVLVYTEAFF
TGTGCCTGGAGGGTTCTTGTTTACACTGAAGCTTTCTTT
>14|TRBV19|.|.|TRBJ1-5
CASSIGTHISPQHF
TGTGCCAGTAGTATTGGGACTCATATCAGCCCCCAGCATTTT
>13|TRBV5-4|once|.|TRBJ1-5
CASSFGTNQPQHF
TGTGCCAGCAGCTTTGGGACCAATCAGCCCCAGCATTTT
>18|TRBV5-4|.|.|TRBJ1-2
CASSSWSGERRYSYGYTF
TGTGCCAGCAGCTCCTGGTCGGGTGAGAGGAGGTACTCCTATGGCTACACCTTC
>12|TRBV6-5|.|TRBD1|TRBJ2-7
CASGQVSYEQYF
TGTGCCAGCGGACAGGTCTCCTACGAGCAGTACTTC
>14|TRBV27|.|.|TRBJ2-3
CASSSKKSTDTQYF
TGTGCCAGCAGTTCCAAAAAAAGCACAGATACGCAGTATTTT
>15|TRBV6-6|.|TRBD1|TRBJ2-1
CASSKQGQGGNEQFF
TGTGCCAGCAGTAAGCAGGGACAGGGAGGGAATGAGCAGTTCTTC
>13|TRBV2|.|.|TRBJ1-3
CASSMDPGNTIYF
TGTGCCAGCTCCATGGACCCCGGAAACACCATATATTTT
>13|TRBV11-2|.|TRBD1|TRBJ2-7
CASSSGQGYEQYF
TGTGCCAGCAGCTCCGGACAGGGTTACGAGCAGTACTTC
>16|TRBV28|.|.|TRBJ1-3
CASSSPTALSGNTIYF
TGTGCCAGCAGTTCCCCGACCGCTCTCTCTGGAAACACCATATATTTT
>13|TRBV11-3|.|TRBD1|TRBJ2-7
CASSPGTGGEQYF
TGTGCCAGCAGCCCTGGGACAGGAGGGGAGCAGTACTTC
>12|TRBV6-6|.|TRBD2|TRBJ2-3
CASRGGADTQYF
TGTGCCAGCAGGGGAGGGGCAGATACGCAGTATTTT
>15|TRBV28|.|.|TRBJ2-3
CASIRGAHYGDTQYF
TGTGCCAGCATACGAGGGGCGCACTATGGAGATACGCAGTATTTT
>13|TRBV21-1|.|.|TRBJ1-5
CASQRAGNQPQHF
TGTGCCAGCCAAAGGGCTGGCAATCAGCCCCAGCATTTT
>15|TRBV15|.|TRBD1|TRBJ2-5
CATSRSPGQEETQYF
TGTGCCACCAGCAGATCTCCCGGACAGGAAGAGACCCAGTACTTC
>12|TRBV28|.|.|TRBJ2-7
CASSLAIGEQYF
TGTGCCAGCAGTTTGGCCATTGGCGAGCAGTACTTC
>12|TRBV5-3|.|.|TRBJ1-2
CARSPRNYGYTF
TGTGCCAGAAGCCCCAGGAACTATGGCTACACCTTC
>16|TRBV7-9|.|TRBD2|TRBJ2-7
CASSLGPSGASYEQYF
TGTGCCAGCAGCTTGGGGCCTAGCGGGGCCTCCTACGAGCAGTACTTC
>14|TRBV2|few|.|TRBJ2-7
CASRAGTATYEQYF
TGTGCCAGCAGGGCAGGGACTGCCACCTACGAGCAGTACTTC
>12|TRBV5-1|.|.|TRBJ2-3
CASSLDPDTQYF
TGCGCCAGCAGCTTGGACCCAGATACGCAGTATTTT
>15|TRBV12-2|.|.|TRBJ2-3
CASRRTSGDTDTQYF
TGTGCAAGTCGCCGGACTAGCGGGGACACAGATACGCAGTATTTT
>13|TRBV11-3|.|.|TRBJ2-3
CASSLEGTDTQYF
TGTGCCAGCAGCTTAGAAGGCACAGATACGCAGTATTTT
>14|TRBV6-1|.|.|TRBJ2-7
CASSENTGTYEQYF
TGTGCCAGCAGTGAAAATACGGGGACCTACGAGCAGTACTTC
>14|TRBV30|.|.|TRBJ1-1
CAWRSLGMGTEAFF
TGTGCCTGGAGATCCCTAGGGATGGGGACTGAAGCTTTCTTT
>14|TRBV9|once|TRBD1|TRBJ2-7
CASSIEGARGEQYF
TGTGCCAGCAGCATTGAGGGGGCCCGGGGCGAGCAGTACTTC
>13|TRBV5-6|once|.|TRBJ2-7
CASSWTVSYEQYF
TGTGCCAGCAGCTGGACGGTTTCCTACGAGCAGTACTTC
>15|TRBV30|few|TRBD2|TRBJ2-1
CAWSVLAGGVNEQFF
TGTGCCTGGAGTGTACTTGCGGGAGGAGTTAATGAGCAGTTCTTC
>13|TRBV5-4|.|.|TRBJ2-2
CASSLDEPGELFF
TGTGCCAGCAGCTTGGACGAACCCGGGGAGCTGTTTTTT
>14|TRBV5-1|once|.|TRBJ1-6
CASSFGDPNSPLHF
TGCGCCAGCAGCTTCGGGGACCCAAATTCACCCCTCCACTTT
>15|TRBV5-1|.|TRBD2|TRBJ2-3
CASSSSGVYTDTQYF
TGCGCCAGCAGCTCTAGCGGGGTGTACACAGATACGCAGTATTTT
>12|TRBV29-1|.|.|TRBJ1-1
CSGAGGNTEAFF
TGCAGCGGGGCCGGGGGGAACACTGAAGCTTTCTTT
>12|TRBV18|few|TRBD1|TRBJ2-7
CASSLTGAEQYF
TGTGCCAGCTCACTCACAGGGGCCGAGCAGTACTTC
>11|TRBV30|few|.|TRBJ2-7
CACDLTYEQYF
TGTGCCTGTGATCTAACCTACGAGCAGTACTTC
>15|TRBV28|.|.|TRBJ1-5
CASTLGGGGNQPQHF
TGTGCCAGCACCTTGGGGGGAGGGGGCAATCAGCCCCAGCATTTT
>15|TRBV30|.|.|TRBJ1-4
CAWRRRAGANEKLFF
TGTGCCTGGAGGCGTAGGGCAGGGGCTAATGAAAAACTGTTTTTT
>17|TRBV5-1|.|TRBD2|TRBJ2-1
CASSLGGLADAYNEQFF
TGCGCCAGCAGCTTGGGGGGACTAGCGGATGCCTACAATGAGCAGTTCTTC
>14|TRBV5-6|.|.|TRBJ2-7
CASSLGGPSYEQYF
TGTGCCAGCAGCTTGGGGGGGCCCTCCTACGAGCAGTACTTC
>12|TRBV19|few|.|TRBJ1-1
CASSIGVSEAFF
TGTGCCAGTAGTATAGGTGTCAGTGAAGCTTTCTTT
>19|TRBV11-2|.|.|TRBJ2-1
CASSLDFRAGVFSYNEQFF
TGTGCCAGCAGCTTAGACTTCAGGGCAGGGGTTTTTTCCTACAATGAGCAGTTCTTC
>13|TRBV7-9|.|.|TRBJ1-6
CASSFDRILPLHF
TGTGCCAGCAGCTTTGACAGGATACTACCCCTCCACTTT
>14|TRBV4-1|.|TRBD1|TRBJ2-5
CASSRDRGRETQYF
TGCGCCAGCAGCAGGGACAGGGGCCGAGAGACCCAGTACTTC
>14|TRBV29-1|.|TRBD1|TRBJ1-5
CSVEVGAGGEPQHF
TGCAGCGTTGAGGTTGGGGCAGGGGGAGAGCCCCAGCATTTT
>12|TRBV5-1|.|TRBD1|TRBJ2-7
CASSGQGYEQYF
TGCGCCAGCAGCGGACAGGGTTACGAGCAGTACTTC
>13|TRBV5-8|.|.|TRBJ1-2
CASSSTRIDGYTF
TGTGCCAGCAGCTCTACTAGGATAGATGGCTACACCTTC
>15|TRBV7-8|.|.|TRBJ1-1
CASSQHRVGNTEAFF
TGTGCCAGCAGCCAACACCGCGTAGGGAACACTGAAGCTTTCTTT
>13|TRBV28|.|TRBD1|TRBJ2-7
CASSRTGLGEQYF
TGTGCCAGCAGCCGGACAGGGCTAGGCGAGCAGTACTTC
>14|TRBV5-1|.|.|TRBJ1-3
CASGPEPSGNTIYF
TGCGCCAGCGGCCCGGAGCCTTCGGGAAACACCATATATTTT
>14|TRBV19|.|.|TRBJ2-3
CASSARASTDTQYF
TGTGCCAGTAGTGCTCGGGCTTCCACAGATACGCAGTATTTT
>12|TRBV6-6|.|TRBD2|TRBJ2-4
CASSPAGGIQYF
TGTGCCAGCAGCCCAGCGGGGGGGATTCAGTACTTC
>14|TRBV6-1|.|.|TRBJ1-3
CASSVEGWGNTIYF
TGTGCCAGCAGTGTCGAGGGCTGGGGAAACACCATATATTTT
>15|TRBV7-9|.|.|TRBJ1-1
CASSLGGRMNTEAFF
TGTGCCAGCAGCTTAGGTGGACGCATGAACACTGAAGCTTTCTTT